The 32 T cell receptor beta chains listed next were all sequenced from one sample in a study of tumor-infiltrating lymphocytes in primary liver carcinoma. Using a constant-region primer together with ProtoScript II reverse transcriptase, TCR beta cDNA was made from 450 to 600 ng of total RNA. Sequencing libraries for TCR beta derived from three nested multiplex PCR rounds that used slightly modified ARM-PCR. TRBV1-TRBV30 forward primers paired with a C-beta reverse primer were used in the first two PCR rounds, which ran roughly 9 cycles each. One entry per CDR3 protein, called by TCRdb with MiXCR from the multiplex PCR reads. The repertoire holds 310,000 or so distinct CDR3 sequences, with 58% as singletons. In addition to blood RNA drawn from unsorted whole blood, germline DNA was extracted. Sample: peripheral blood. These receptors all come from a woman younger than 45 with primary liver carcinoma and hepatitis B virus infection.

Details on this clonotype: A much larger clonotype is one base distant, so this may be a read error. The conserved closing phenylalanine or tryptophan is absent in this CDR3, likely reflecting a read error. The chain recombines TRBV12-3 or TRBV12-4 with TRBJ1-4; D is possibly TRBD1 (5 bases). Trimming left V 3 bases short and J 6 bases short, with 11 bases between. The CDR3 totals 14 residues. DNA of the CDR3: TGTGCCAGCAGTTTTGCCGGGACCTATGAAAAACTGTTTATT. This sequence encodes CASSFAGTYEKLFI.

Comment on this clonotype: Here the CDR3 omits its conserved ending phenylalanine or tryptophan, so a read error is the likely source. The rearrangement links TRBV29-1 to TRBJ2-5, with D hard to call. V dropped 7 bases and J dropped 8 bases, with 14 bases sitting between them. This CDR3 is built from 11 residues. Germline loops: CDR1 SQVTM, CDR2 ANQGSEA. The CDR3 is CSDVVMSTQYC. In nucleotides, the CDR3 is TGCAGCGATGTTGTGATGAGTACCCAGTACTGC.

The J gene is TRBJ2-1, the V gene TRBV5-8, with a weak D call TRBD1 (5 bases). The V and J ends lost 4 bases and 7 bases respectively, with 27 bases between them. Germline V gives CDR1 SGHTS, CDR2 YDEGEE. The CDR3 has 18 residues. CDR3 sequence: CASSRSLAPGYRGNEQFF. CDR3 sequence (DNA): TGTGCCAGCAGCCGTAGCTTAGCCCCCGGGTATAGGGGTAATGAGCAGTTCTTC.

Turning to this clonotype: At one boundary the junction diverges from the germline segment, which might be a read error. CDR3 DNA: TGTGTCAGCAGCCGAGCCCCAGATAGCACAGATACGCAGTATTTT. This translates into CVSSRAPDSTDTQYF. The chain joins TRBV11-1 to TRBJ2-3; no clear D gene. The CDR3 has 15 amino acids. Germline-derived CDR1 and CDR2 are SGHAT and FQDESV (reference sequence).

On this clonotype itself: It may be a read error: a sequence one base away is much more abundant. This chain links TRBV11-3 with TRBJ2-4; no reliable D call. This CDR3 is 14 amino acids long. CDR1 SGHNT and CDR2 YENEEA come from the germline V gene. CDR3 sequence (DNA): TGTACCAGCAGCTTATCGGGTGGTTCAAACATTCAGTACTTC. Translating it yields CTSSLSGGSNIQYF.

This clonotype was recorded once. Germline is not matched at one junction end, which may reflect a read error. The DNA of the CDR3 is TGTGCCAGTAGCCTCCACGGTCCCGAGAGGGGCACTGGGGAGCTGTTATTT. Its translation: CASSLHGPERGTGELLF. The chain is built from TRBV11-1 and TRBJ2-2, with D possibly called TRBD1 or TRBD2 (5 bases each). This CDR3 is 17 amino acids long. Germline V gives CDR1 SGHAT, CDR2 FQDESV (reference sequence).

Of note for this clonotype: This sequence may be a read error, since a much larger clone differs from it by one base. This sequence joins TRBV6-1 and TRBJ2-1; D is uncertain. Germline CDR1 reads MNHNS; CDR2 reads SASEGT. V was cut by 8 bases and J by 5 bases, with 10 bases left in between. This CDR3 is 12 amino acids long. CDR3 sequence: CASGLKNNEQFF. The CDR3 nucleotides read TGTGCCAGCGGTCTCAAGAACAATGAGCAGTTCTTC.

This clonotype was picked up a small number of times. CDR3 sequence reads: CASSDRNNQPQHF. The CDR3 coding sequence is TGTGCCAGCTCGGACAGAAACAATCAGCCCCAGCATTTT. This chain uses TRBV6-1 with TRBJ1-5, with D tentatively TRBD1 (6 bases). The ends were cut back, 8 bases at V and 3 bases at J, with 11 bases in the middle. CDR1 is MNHNS, CDR2 SASEGT, per germline. CDR3 size: 13 residues.

As regards this clonotype: A junction boundary mismatches the germline segment, possibly from a read error. The chain recombines TRBV4-3 with TRBJ2-1, with D uncertain. The CDR3 extends over 16 amino acids. Germline values: CDR1 LGHNA, CDR2 YSLEER. DNA for the CDR3: TGCGCCAACAGCCAAGATGCAGGAAGTTCCTACAATGAGCAGTTCTTC. It codes for CANSQDAGSSYNEQFF.

This clonotype was found many times. The rearrangement joins TRBV14 to TRBJ2-7; TRBD2 aligns across 15 bases. The CDR3 has 17 amino acids. J was trimmed by 5 bases and V by 5 bases; bases with no gene match: 10. Germline CDR1 and CDR2: SGHDN and FVKESK. CDR3 loop: CASSTRTSGRGVHEQYF. The CDR3 region has the DNA TGTGCCAGCAGCACCCGGACTAGCGGGAGGGGAGTGCACGAGCAGTACTTC.

The CDR3 protein is CASSEIVGSEETQYF. DNA for the CDR3: TGTGCCAGCAGTGAAATAGTGGGAAGCGAGGAGACCCAGTACTTC. The chain is built from TRBV11-2 and TRBJ2-5; D uncertain. This CDR3 contains 15 residues. V was clipped by 6 bases and J by 5 bases, with 19 bases between them. Germline values: CDR1 SGHAT, CDR2 FQNNGV. Full variable domain (rest looked up from reference TRBV11-2 and TRBJ2-5): EAGVAQSPRYKIIEKRQSVAFWCNPISGHATLYWYQQILGQGPKLLIQFQNNGVVDDSQLPKDRFSAERLKGVDSTLKIQPAKLEDSAVYLCASSEIVGSEETQYFGPGTRLLVL.

A note on this clonotype: A junction end diverges from the germline sequence, so it may reflect a read error. The rearrangement links TRBV11-2 to TRBJ2-2, with TRBD2 matching 8 bases. Germline V gene data show CDR1 as SGHAT and CDR2 as FQNNGV. The CDR3 consists of 16 residues. The CDR3 is CAGSFTAGVRTGELFF. The CDR3 bases are TGTGCCGGCAGCTTTACAGCGGGAGTTAGGACAGGGGAGCTGTTTTTT.

This clonotype was detected ten times or more. J is TRBJ2-1 and V is TRBV6-4; 10 nucleotides line up with TRBD2. V dropped 4 bases and J dropped 5; count of bases not matched to a gene: 5. This CDR3 is 15 amino acids long. Germline CDR1 is MRHNA and CDR2 is SNTAGT. The CDR3 loop is CASSARAGGHNEQFF. The CDR3 coding sequence is TGTGCCAGCAGTGCGCGAGCGGGAGGGCACAATGAGCAGTTCTTC.

This chain links TRBV5-1 with TRBJ1-1, with D unresolved. The V gene lost 4 bases and the J gene lost 4 bases, with 11 bases spanning the gap. Germline V gene sequence: CDR1 SGHRS, CDR2 YFSETQ. The CDR3 consists of 13 residues. CDR3 DNA sequence: TGCGCCAGCAGCGATGCGACGGTCACTGAAGCTTTCTTT. Residues: CASSDATVTEAFF.

Of note for this clonotype: The germline gene is not matched at one end of the junction; a read error may be the cause. The DNA of the CDR3 is TGTGCCATCAGTGAGTCCCAAGCGGCCAGGGGCTACAATGAGCGGTTCTTC. It translates to CAISESQAARGYNERFF. This chain connects TRBV10-3 to TRBJ2-1, with D possibly matching TRBD1 (6 bases). The germline CDR1 and CDR2 sequences are ENHRY and SYGVKD. This CDR3 spans 17 amino acids.

With respect to this clonotype: Being one base from a much bigger clone, this may be a read error. The rearrangement joins TRBV5-6 to TRBJ2-5, with D unresolved. The germline V and J ends were trimmed by 1 base and 1 base, with 5 bases remaining between them. The CDR3 has 13 amino acids. Germline values: CDR1 SGHDT, CDR2 YYEEEE. The CDR3 spells CASSLPSQETQYF. CDR3 nucleotide sequence: TGTGCCAGCAGCTTGCCCTCCCAAGAGACCCAGTACTTC.

A note on this clonotype: One end of the junction varies from germline; a read error may be responsible. The chain links TRBV11-2 to TRBJ2-1, with D possibly TRBD1 on 7 matching bases. CDR1 and CDR2 (germline): SGHAT, FQNNGV. The CDR3 totals 13 residues. CDR3 region: CTSRAGGYNEQFF. The CDR3 nucleotides are TGTACCAGCAGGGCAGGGGGGTACAATGAGCAGTTCTTC.

About this clonotype itself: The germline gene is not matched at one end of the junction; a read error may be the cause. V and J are TRBV28 and TRBJ2-2; tentative D call: TRBD2 (6 bases). CDR3 length equals 15 residues. The germline CDR1 and CDR2 sequences are MDHEN and SYDVKM. CDR3 protein: CASSKGGTNTGELLF. DNA for the CDR3: TGTGCCAGCTCAAAGGGCGGGACGAACACCGGGGAGCTGTTATTT.

As concerns this clonotype: Possible read error: a much larger clone is one base away. V usage is TRBV6-6 and J usage is TRBJ1-2; D is ambiguous. This CDR3 spans 13 amino acids. V lost 2 bases and J lost 3, with 7 bases in between. CDR1 MNHNY and CDR2 SVGAGI come from the germline V gene (reference sequence). This CDR3 reads CASSYQPYYGYTF. DNA of the CDR3: TGTGCCAGCAGTTACCAGCCTTACTATGGCTACACCTTC.

Remarks on this clonotype: One junction end disagrees with the germline gene, perhaps due to a read error. The gene calls are TRBV29-1 and TRBJ1-1, with D possibly matching TRBD1 (6 bases). Germline V gene data show CDR1 as SQVTM and CDR2 as ANQGSEA. There are 14 residues in the CDR3. The CDR3 sequence: CSARPVRGNTVAFF. CDR3 nucleotides: TGCAGCGCCCGTCCAGTCAGGGGAAACACTGTAGCTTTCTTT. Based on the CDR3 plus reference TRBV29-1 and TRBJ1-1, the full variable domain is SAVISQKPSRDICQRGTSLTIQCQVDSQVTMMFWYRQQPGQSLTLIATANQGSEATYESGFVIDKFPISRPNLTFSTLTVSNMSPEDSSIYLCSARPVRGNTVAFFGQGTRLTVV.

There are many counts of this clonotype. V is TRBV6-6 and J is TRBJ2-1; 8 bases fit TRBD2. Trimming at V came to 2 bases and at J to 6 bases, leaving 12 bases not matched to a gene. Germline lookup yields CDR1 MNHNY and CDR2 SVGAGI (reference sequence). The CDR3 runs to 17 residues. This CDR3 is CASSYGSAGVLSNEQFF. CDR3 in DNA: TGTGCCAGCAGTTACGGGTCAGCGGGAGTGCTATCCAATGAGCAGTTCTTC.

The table lists this clonotype with a few counts. The chain links TRBV28 to TRBJ2-3, with D maybe TRBD2 (5 bases). The CDR3 loop spans 14 amino acids. Germline V lookup: CDR1 MDHEN, CDR2 SYDVKM. Between the trimmed V and J ends, which lost 8 bases and 2 bases, there was a span of 14 bases. The CDR3 DNA follows: TGTGCCAGCTACGCGGGTACTAACACAGATACGCAGTATTTT. Residues: CASYAGTNTDTQYF.

This clonotype was recorded many times. The chain uses TRBV29-1 and TRBJ2-5, with D possibly being TRBD2 (5 bases). The CDR3 sequence is 12 residues long. The V gene's germline CDR1 is SQVTM and CDR2 ANQGSEA. V lost 8 bases and J 1 base, leaving 11 bases between the germline ends. The CDR3 loop is CSHGISQETQYF. The CDR3 DNA reads TGCAGCCACGGGATTTCCCAAGAGACCCAGTACTTC.

The chain recombines TRBV5-6 with TRBJ2-4, with D uncertain. Germline loops: CDR1 SGHDT, CDR2 YYEEEE. V was pared by 3 bases and J by 1 base, with 8 bases between. The CDR3 loop spans 14 amino acids. The CDR3 DNA is TGTGCCAGCAGCTACTATGGGGCCAAAAACATTCAGTACTTC. It encodes CASSYYGAKNIQYF.

Only one count was recorded for this clonotype. The chain combines TRBV5-6 with TRBJ2-3, with TRBD1 matching over 9 bases. Germline assignment: CDR1 SGHDT and CDR2 YYEEEE. The V segment lost 3 bases and the J segment 3 bases; nucleotides outside the gene matches: 11. The CDR3 spans 17 residues. Written as DNA, the CDR3 is TGTGCCAGCAGCTCGACGTTCCGGGACAGGGATACAGATACGCAGTATTTT. It is translated as CASSSTFRDRDTDTQYF.

As concerns this clonotype: A read error is possible here, since a much larger clone lies one base away. V gene TRBV4-3 combines with J gene TRBJ2-7; D remains unclear. There are 16 residues in the CDR3. The germline V gene has CDR1 LGHNA and CDR2 YSLEER. CDR3 region: CASNQETWSQAYEQYF. DNA for the CDR3: TGCGCCAGCAACCAAGAAACTTGGTCCCAGGCCTACGAGCAGTACTTC.

The chain uses TRBV7-2 and TRBJ1-2, with 7 bases identical to TRBD1. Per the germline V gene, CDR1 is SGHTA and CDR2 is FQGNSA. The junction had 4 bases not matched to a gene; V was cut back by 0 bases and J by 0 bases. This CDR3 has 16 amino acids. CDR3 in DNA: TGTGCCAGCAGCTTAGCCCGGACAGGAGCTAACTATGGCTACACCTTC. This translates into CASSLARTGANYGYTF.

This clonotype was recorded many times. The chain employs TRBV29-1 and TRBJ2-2, with D possibly matching TRBD1 (5 bases). Trimming pared 4 bases from V and 1 base from J, leaving 7 bases between. The germline gives CDR1 SQVTM, CDR2 ANQGSEA. This CDR3 has 13 residues. The CDR3 here is CSVVGQNTGELFF. Here the CDR3 DNA reads TGCAGCGTTGTAGGACAGAACACCGGGGAGCTGTTTTTT.

The chain links TRBV7-9 to TRBJ2-7, with 8 bases identical to TRBD2. The CDR3 runs to 19 residues. J was trimmed by 3 bases and V by 3 bases; bases with no gene match: 19. Germline V gene data show CDR1 as SEHNR and CDR2 as FQNEAQ (reference sequence). The CDR3 nucleotides read TGTGCCAGCAGCTTTGGAACGGGCCGAGTCGGGACTAGGTGCTACGAGCAGTACTTC. Translation gives CASSFGTGRVGTRCYEQYF.

This clonotype came up once. The CDR3 region is CPNSLYRNNEQFF. The CDR3 DNA reads as TGTCCCAACAGCTTATACAGGAACAATGAGCAGTTCTTC. This sequence joins TRBV11-1 and TRBJ2-1, with D possibly being TRBD1 (5 bases). CDR1 SGHAT and CDR2 FQDESV come from the germline V gene (reference sequence). This CDR3 is 13 amino acids long. The full variable domain, completed using reference TRBV11-1 and TRBJ2-1, is EAEVAQSPRYKITEKSQAVAFWCDPISGHATLYWYRQILGQGPELLVQFQDESVVDDSQLPKDRFSAERLKGVDSTLKIQPAELGDSAMYLCPNSLYRNNEQFFGPGTRLTVL.

CDR3: CASSQWDGDNEQFF. The CDR3 DNA is TGTGCCAGCAGCCAATGGGACGGGGACAATGAGCAGTTCTTC. The chain recombines TRBV5-4 with TRBJ2-1, with D perhaps assigned TRBD1 or TRBD2 (5 bases each). Trimming stripped 4 bases from V and 5 bases from J, with 13 bases between. Germline CDR1 and CDR2: SGHNT and YYREEE (reference sequence). This CDR3 contains 14 residues.

This clonotype was recorded once. This may stem from a read error, because a much larger clone lies one nucleotide away. This chain joins TRBV11-2 and TRBJ2-1; tentatively, D is TRBD1 (6 bases). CDR3 length: 16 residues. Germline lookup yields CDR1 SGHAT and CDR2 FQNNGV. The chain's CDR3 is CDSSLQGRSSYNEQFF. CDR3 coding DNA: TGTGACAGCAGCTTACAGGGAAGGAGCTCCTACAATGAGCAGTTCTTC.